This T cell receptor (beta chain) was identified in a study of cytomegalovirus exposure and HLA in healthy donors. Study background: The 120 or so validation repertoires and the approximately 690 first-cohort repertoires shared a platform, a later analysis reported.

Findings and limits, study-wide: The authors listed approximately 160 TCR beta chains as cytomegalovirus-associated. As confirmed in vitro, three CMV-associated chains were specific for CMV antigens. Rare TCR sequences predominated, though certain public TCRs were found in many donors.

Libraries were prepared by immunoSEQ multiplex PCR; TCRdb keeps only in-frame clonotypes and omits some of them. The table has 90,000 to 150,000 clones, 88% seen once. This clone has a single count. Its antigen is unknown. The clonotype was recovered from a young man in good health and CMV-seropositive. The sample consisted of PBMCs.

The CDR3 here is CASRAGGRWFF. DNA for the CDR3: TGTGCCAGCAGAGCGGGGGGGCGTTGGTTCTTC. V and J are TRBV6-5 and TRBJ2-1; 10 nucleotides match TRBD2. In germline, CDR1 is MNHEY, CDR2 SVGAGI. Losses at the gene ends were 6 bases for V and 15 bases for J; bases not matched to a gene: 5. This CDR3 is 11 amino acids long.